The next 14 T cell receptor beta chains were all read from a single sample in a study of beta chain features in type 1 diabetes. General study points: Among patients with Type 1 diabetes, TCRB CDR3s were moderately but significantly shorter in every one of the four CD4+ subsets.

The entirety of the isolated RNA underwent reverse transcription, so expressed TCRB transcripts were sequenced. Profiled with immunoSEQ multiplex PCR; TCRdb holds only in-frame clones, not every one. Here the sample spans more than 300,000 clones, roughly 9.8% being singletons. No antigen has been identified for these receptors. Sequenced input: central memory CD4+ T cells from blood. The receptors originated from a man aged 25 to 40 with type 1 diabetes.

This clone has only a few counts. This chain joins TRBV27 and TRBJ1-1; maybe TRBD1 (5 bases). From germline, CDR1 is MNHEY and CDR2 SMNVEV (reference sequence). Trimming took 4 bases from V and 0 from J, leaving 6 bases between them. The CDR3 spans 13 residues. The CDR3 reads CASSSQVNTEAFF. CDR3 nucleotides: TGTGCCAGCAGTTCACAGGTGAACACTGAAGCTTTCTTT.

Concerning this clone: Other DNA sequences within the sample encode an identical CDR3. V usage is TRBV7-9 and J usage is TRBJ2-3; D uncertain. The germline V gene encodes CDR1 SEHNR and CDR2 FQNEAQ (reference sequence). The CDR3 spans 13 residues. The V and J ends lost 1 base and 3 bases respectively, with 5 bases between them. CDR3 DNA sequence: TGTGCCAGCAGCTTAGGGTCGACAGATACGCAGTATTTT. Encoded protein: CASSLGSTDTQYF.

There are a few counts of this clone. The chain combines TRBV4-1 with TRBJ2-7; D is possibly TRBD2 (6 bases). Germline loops: CDR1 MGHRA, CDR2 YSYEKL. V was cut by 4 bases and J by 2 bases, with 18 bases left in between. CDR3 length: 16 residues. This CDR3 reads CASSREGAGSAYEQYF. CDR3 nucleotide sequence: TGCGCCAGCAGCCGGGAAGGGGCGGGGTCAGCCTACGAGCAGTACTTC.

V is TRBV5-1 and J is TRBJ1-5; D is undetermined. Trimming shortened V by 1 base and J by 0 bases, and 8 bases separated the two germline ends. Germline CDR1 is SGHRS and CDR2 is YFSETQ. The CDR3 is 15 amino acids. CDR3 sequence reads: CASSLNSYSNQPQHF. In DNA form, the CDR3 reads TGCGCCAGCAGCTTGAACTCTTATAGCAATCAGCCCCAGCATTTT. Variable domain in full (rest from reference TRBV5-1 and TRBJ1-5): KAGVTQTPRYLIKTRGQQVTLSCSPISGHRSVSWYQQTPGQGLQFLFEYFSETQRNKGNFPGRFSGRQFSNSRSEMNVSTLELGDSALYLCASSLNSYSNQPQHFGDGTRLSIL.

This clone was seen just once. The chain has TRBV28 and TRBJ2-7; the match to TRBD1 covers 7 bases. V shed 4 bases and J 2 bases; nucleotides not matched to a gene: 8. The germline gives CDR1 MDHEN, CDR2 SYDVKM. The CDR3 is 15 amino acids. The CDR3 reads CASSSPLGTAYEQYF. CDR3 bases: TGTGCCAGCAGTTCGCCCCTCGGGACAGCCTACGAGCAGTACTTC.

This clone has just a few counts. V usage is TRBV28 and J usage is TRBJ2-7, with D possibly matching TRBD2 (5 bases). This CDR3 has 11 amino acids. The germline gives CDR1 MDHEN, CDR2 SYDVKM. V was clipped by 5 bases and J by 7 bases, with 9 bases between them. The DNA for the CDR3 is TGTGCCAGCAGTGGCCGGAGGGAGCAGTACTTC. It encodes CASSGRREQYF.

This clone was seen just once. CDR3 region: CASSLTPTLLEQYF. DNA of the CDR3: TGTGCCAGCAGCTTAACCCCCACCTTACTCGAGCAGTACTTC. The chain combines TRBV7-7 with TRBJ2-7; D unresolved. Trimming took 2 bases from V and 6 from J, leaving 14 bases between them. The germline CDR1 and CDR2 sequences are SSHAT and FNYEAQ (reference sequence). This CDR3 has 14 amino acids.

The chain has TRBV30 and TRBJ2-4, with 8 bases lining up with TRBD2. Losses at the gene ends were 0 bases for V and 7 bases for J; bases not matched to a gene: 5. The germline gives CDR1 GTSNPN, CDR2 SVGIG (reference sequence). This CDR3 spans 14 amino acids. CDR3 sequence reads: CAWSVGGALNIQYF. The CDR3 DNA reads TGTGCCTGGAGTGTCGGGGGGGCGCTTAACATTCAGTACTTC.

The rearrangement links TRBV27 to TRBJ2-1; 8 bases match TRBD2. The ends lost 6 bases at V and 2 bases at J; junction bases unmatched: 3. Germline V gene lookup returns CDR1 MNHEY and CDR2 SMNVEV (reference sequence). The length of the CDR3 is 14 residues. Here the CDR3 DNA reads TGTGCCAGCAGGATAGCGGGGACCTACAATGAGCAGTTCTTC. This translates into CASRIAGTYNEQFF.

This clone was found a few times. This sequence joins TRBV4-1 and TRBJ2-1; D might be TRBD2 (6 bases). The CDR3 is 16 amino acids. Germline-derived CDR1 and CDR2 are MGHRA and YSYEKL. The V and J ends lost 0 bases and 0 bases respectively, with 9 bases between them. The CDR3 DNA is TGCGCCAGCAGCCAAGATCCGACTAGCTCCTACAATGAGCAGTTCTTC. It encodes CASSQDPTSSYNEQFF.

This clone was seen at least ten times. This sequence joins TRBV11-2 and TRBJ2-2, with 9 bases that match TRBD2. CDR3 size: 15 residues. Trimming at V came to 6 bases and at J to 3 bases, leaving 5 bases not matched to a gene. Germline CDR1 SGHAT, CDR2 FQNNGV. The CDR3 loop reads CASRPGLADTGELFF. The CDR3 region has the DNA TGTGCCAGCAGGCCGGGACTAGCAGACACCGGGGAGCTGTTTTTT.

The chain carries TRBV5-1 and TRBJ1-5, with TRBD1 as a possible D gene (6 bases). The CDR3 loop spans 16 amino acids. The V and J ends lost 3 bases and 3 bases respectively, with 16 bases between them. The V gene's germline CDR1 is SGHRS and CDR2 YFSETQ. CDR3 loop: CASSWGAGEANQPQHF. The CDR3 region has the DNA TGCGCCAGCAGCTGGGGGGCTGGGGAGGCCAATCAGCCCCAGCATTTT. The whole variable domain, filled in from reference TRBV5-1 and TRBJ1-5, reads KAGVTQTPRYLIKTRGQQVTLSCSPISGHRSVSWYQQTPGQGLQFLFEYFSETQRNKGNFPGRFSGRQFSNSRSEMNVSTLELGDSALYLCASSWGAGEANQPQHFGDGTRLSIL.

The chain combines TRBV30 with TRBJ1-5; D is unresolved. Trimming took 0 bases from V and 5 from J, leaving 11 bases between them. The CDR3 contains 14 residues. The germline gives CDR1 GTSNPN, CDR2 SVGIG (reference sequence). CDR3 residues: CAWSVNQNDQPQHF. The DNA of the CDR3 is TGTGCCTGGAGTGTAAACCAAAATGATCAGCCCCAGCATTTT.

This clone appeared a few times. The chain combines TRBV2 with TRBJ1-2, with 8 bases fitting TRBD1. Per germline, CDR1 SNHLY and CDR2 FYNNEI. After removal of 7 bases from V and 0 bases from J, the junction contained 4 bases not matched to a gene. The CDR3 loop spans 14 amino acids. The CDR3: CASKEGQANYGYTF. The CDR3, as DNA: TGTGCCAGCAAAGAGGGACAGGCTAACTATGGCTACACCTTC.